These 29 T cell receptor delta chains were sequenced from one sample in a study of gamma-delta T cells after stem cell transplantation. TCRdb redid clone calling on the RT-PCR reads using CATT. Of about 3,200 delta-chain clones in the sample, 4% to 6% were seen once. The sequenced sample was gamma-delta T cells. The receptors derive from a human donor. It is not recorded whose cells these are; they may come from a transplant donor.

This sequence joins TRDV2 and TRDJ1; TRDD3 matches 10 bases. The germline gives CDR1 GEAIGNYY, CDR2 EKD. Trimming removed 0 bases from V and 2 bases from J; junction bases left unmatched: 11. This CDR3 spans 18 amino acids. Here the CDR3 DNA reads TGTGCCTGTGACACCGTACTGGGGGATCCAGTTGTGACCGATAAACTCATCTTT. This sequence encodes CACDTVLGDPVVTDKLIF.

This clone is judged medium-sized (0.01 to 0.1%). This chain joins TRDV2 and TRDJ1, with D possibly being TRDD3 (6 bases). The germline V and J ends were trimmed by 0 bases and 0 bases, with 25 bases remaining between them. Germline V gene data show CDR1 as GEAIGNYY and CDR2 as EKD. This CDR3 has 20 residues. This CDR3 is CACDTVDGYKPVGYTDKLIF. CDR3 nucleotides: TGTGCCTGTGACACCGTTGATGGATACAAGCCTGTCGGGTACACCGATAAACTCATCTTT.

This clone came up a few times. The protein that TCRdb holds for this DNA derives from a much larger clone and differs from the translated DNA at residue 9, which likely indicates a read error; the protein shown here is translated from the DNA. The DNA for the CDR3 is TGTGCCTGTGACACGGTGGGGGACCACGAGGACACCGATAAACTCATCTTT. This encodes CACDTVGDHEDTDKLIF. The chain carries TRDV2 and TRDJ1; 7 bases fit TRDD3. Germline CDR1 GEAIGNYY, CDR2 EKD. CDR3 length: 17 amino acids. V dropped 1 base and J dropped 0; count of bases not matched to a gene: 10.

In this sample, this clone turned up many times. A far larger clone is one base from this, pointing to a likely read error. Other DNA sequences from this sample encode an identical CDR3 as well. This sequence joins TRDV2 and TRDJ1, with D tentatively TRDD3 (5 bases). Germline-derived CDR1 and CDR2 are GEAIGNYY and EKD. The CDR3 runs to 15 residues. The CDR3: CACDTVGENTDKLIF. CDR3 in DNA: TGCGCCTGTGACACGGTCGGGGAGAACACCGATAAACTCATCTTT.

Comment on this clone: TCRdb lists the protein of a much larger clone for this DNA, which differs at residue 8, so this is likely a read error; the protein given here is translated from the DNA itself. The chain links TRDV2 to TRDJ3; the match to TRDD3 covers 7 bases. Germline CDR1 GEAIGNYY, CDR2 EKD. The CDR3 runs 18 residues. J was trimmed by 2 bases and V by 2 bases; bases with no gene match: 8. Here the CDR3 DNA reads TGTGCCTGTGACATACTGGGGTATAGTACCTGGGACACCCGACAGATGTTTTTC. It specifies CACDILGYSTWDTRQMFF.

Concerning this clone itself: The protein TCRdb gives is from a much larger clone and does not agree with this DNA's translation at residue 3, likely a read error; the protein shown here comes from the DNA. CDR3 sequence reads: CARDTVGRDTGKLIF. For the CDR3, the DNA is TGTGCCCGTGACACCGTCGGGCGGGATACGGGTAAACTCATCTTT. The rearrangement uses TRDV2 and TRDJ1; 8 nucleotides line up with TRDD3. The CDR3 length is 15 residues. Germline CDR1 reads GEAIGNYY; CDR2 reads EKD.

This chain connects TRDV2 to TRDJ1; 13 positions match TRDD3. CDR1 and CDR2 from the germline V gene are GEAIGNYY and EKD. The CDR3 runs 17 residues. V lost 3 bases, J lost 2 bases, and 8 bases stayed unmatched. The CDR3 sequence is CACDPILGDTQTDKLIF. DNA for the CDR3: TGTGCCTGTGACCCTATACTGGGGGATACGCAAACCGATAAACTCATCTTT.

Points on this clone: A far larger clone is off by one base, so a read error is likely. This sample includes further DNA sequences coding for the same CDR3. The chain uses TRDV2 and TRDJ1; D remains ambiguous. The germline V and J ends were trimmed by 4 bases and 2 bases, with 10 bases remaining between them. The length of the CDR3 is 13 residues. Germline V gene data show CDR1 as GEAIGNYY and CDR2 as EKD. The CDR3 DNA sequence: TGTGCCTGTGATCCTCTGTTAACCGATAAACTCATCTTT. This encodes CACDPLLTDKLIF.

This clone has a handful of counts. A far larger clone lies a single base away; this is likely a read error. Within the sample, other DNA sequences also encode this same CDR3. The V gene is TRDV2, the J gene TRDJ1, with 7 bases lining up with TRDD3. Germline loops: CDR1 GEAIGNYY, CDR2 EKD. The CDR3 extends over 17 amino acids. CDR3 protein: CACDTVGDPEDTDKLIF. Written as DNA, the CDR3 is TGTGCCTGCGACACGGTGGGGGACCCCGAGGACACCGATAAACTCATCTTT.

This clone has ten or more counts. The chain has TRDV2 and TRDJ3; 7 positions agree with TRDD3. V was pared by 2 bases and J by 0 bases, with 6 bases of the junction left unmatched. The CDR3 is 18 amino acids. Germline V CDR1 and CDR2: GEAIGNYY, EKD. The CDR3 coding sequence is TGTGCCTGTGACATGATACTGGGGAGCTCCTGGGACACCCGACAGATGTTTTTC. Protein sequence: CACDMILGSSWDTRQMFF.

This clone rates as medium-sized (0.01 to 0.1%). The V gene is TRDV2, the J gene TRDJ1; TRDD3 matches at 10 bases. The CDR3 is 18 residues long. The J segment lost 10 bases and the V segment lost 3 bases, leaving 22 bases of the junction unmatched. CDR1 is GEAIGNYY and CDR2 is EKD in the germline V gene. The CDR3 DNA is TGTGCCTGTGACTCGGTACTGGGGGATGCATCCATGCAATCGACACTCATCTTT. It codes for CACDSVLGDASMQSTLIF.

This clone has more than one count but fewer than ten. A far larger clone is one nucleotide away, so this likely arose from a read error. Other nucleotide sequences in the sample specify the same CDR3. This sequence joins TRDV2 and TRDJ1; maybe TRDD3 (6 bases). The CDR3 loop spans 17 amino acids. Trimming removed 0 bases at V and 1 base at J, with 17 bases between. Germline lookup yields CDR1 GEAIGNYY and CDR2 EKD. Here the CDR3 reads CACDTVYRGGTTDKLIF. The CDR3 DNA is TGTGCCTGTGACACCGTTTATAGAGGGGGAACCACCGATAAACTCATCTTT.

Worth noting for this clone: This is likely an artifact of a read error, given a far larger clone one base away. This same CDR3 is encoded by further DNA sequences in the sample. This chain links TRDV2 with TRDJ1, with 7 bases aligning to TRDD3. This CDR3 is 14 amino acids long. V lost 7 bases, J lost 3 bases, and 10 bases stayed unmatched. CDR1 GEAIGNYY and CDR2 EKD come from the germline V gene. In nucleotides, the CDR3 is TGTGCCTGCGATATCCTGGGGGGGTCCGATAAACTCATCTTT. Translating gives CACDILGGSDKLIF.

Worth noting for this clone: A far larger clone differs by one base, so this is likely a read error. Other DNA sequences in the same sample also yield this CDR3. V is TRDV2 and J is TRDJ1; TRDD3 matches at 13 bases. This CDR3 is 17 amino acids long. Losses at the gene ends were 4 bases for V and 0 bases for J; bases not matched to a gene: 7. Germline CDR1 is GEAIGNYY and CDR2 is EKD. In DNA form, the CDR3 reads TGTGCCTGTGATGCCTTACTGGGGGATACGTACACCGATAAACTCATCTTT. Amino acid sequence: CACDALLGDTYTDKLIF.

Regarding this clone: A read error likely explains why the TCRdb protein, taken from a much larger clone, differs from this DNA's translation at residue 10; the protein shown is translated from the DNA. J is TRDJ1 and V is TRDV2, with a possible D match to TRDD2 (5 bases). V lost 0 bases, J lost 3 bases, and 13 bases lay in between. This CDR3 spans 15 amino acids. From germline, CDR1 is GEAIGNYY and CDR2 EKD. In DNA form, the CDR3 reads TGTGCCTGTGACACCATTGGCCTTCACTCCGATAAACTCATCTTT. Protein product: CACDTIGLHSDKLIF.

This clone was seen a handful of times. A far larger clone is off by one base, so a read error is likely. Other DNA sequences in the sample encode the same CDR3. This chain links TRDV2 with TRDJ1; TRDD3 agrees at 9 bases. CDR3 size: 20 residues. In germline, CDR1 is GEAIGNYY, CDR2 EKD. CDR3 protein: CACDINTGGPWGIYTDKLIF. CDR3 in DNA: TGTGCCTGCGACATCAATACTGGGGGACCCTGGGGCATATACACCGATAAACTCATCTTT.

This clone is labeled large. The same CDR3 is also encoded by other DNA sequences in this sample. The chain joins TRDV2 to TRDJ1, with 9 bases matching TRDD3. The length of the CDR3 is 18 residues. J gave up 0 bases and V 0 bases, and 10 bases lay outside the gene matches. Germline CDR1 is GEAIGNYY and CDR2 is EKD. The CDR3 DNA is TGTGCCTGTGACACCGTACTGGGGGACCCGACATACACCGATAAACTCATCTTT. Encoded protein: CACDTVLGDPTYTDKLIF.

Judged by abundance, this clone is large. This sample also contains other DNA sequences that code for the same CDR3. This chain links TRDV2 with TRDJ1, with TRDD3 matching over 11 bases. The CDR3 has 25 residues. Germline V CDR1 and CDR2: GEAIGNYY, EKD. The V segment lost 0 bases and the J segment 2 bases; nucleotides outside the gene matches: 31. DNA of the CDR3: TGTGCCTGTGACACCTTAAATCCTCCCATACTGGGGGATAAGGGACCAGACCGTATGACCGATAAACTCATCTTT. Amino acids: CACDTLNPPILGDKGPDRMTDKLIF.

This clone has just a few counts. It differs at one base from a far larger clone, so likely a read error. Other nucleotide sequences from this sample produce the same CDR3. The V call is TRDV2, the J call TRDJ1; tentatively, D is TRDD3 (5 bases). The CDR3 runs to 17 residues. The germline V gene has CDR1 GEAIGNYY and CDR2 EKD. V shed 1 base and J shed 0 bases, with 17 bases lying between them. The CDR3 DNA follows: TGTGCCTGTGACACTGTTGGGGTCGGATTATACACCGATAAACTCATCTTT. It yields the protein CACDTVGVGLYTDKLIF.

In regard to this clone: A read error likely explains why the TCRdb protein, taken from a much larger clone, differs from this DNA's translation at residue 10; the protein shown is translated from the DNA. This chain uses TRDV2 with TRDJ1; D is undetermined. This CDR3 spans 16 amino acids. V lost 3 bases and J lost 7, with 23 bases in between. Looked up from germline, CDR1 is GEAIGNYY and CDR2 is EKD. The CDR3 loop reads CACDPVGVPRKSKLIF. The CDR3 DNA follows: TGTGCCTGTGACCCCGTAGGGGTCCCTAGAAAATCTAAACTCATCTTT.

This clone turned up a few times. TCRdb attributes to this sequence the protein of a much larger clone, which differs from the DNA translation at residue 14; a read error is likely, and the protein displayed is translated from the DNA. This chain connects TRDV2 to TRDJ1; 8 nucleotides line up with TRDD3. The CDR3 loop spans 17 amino acids. CDR1 is GEAIGNYY and CDR2 is EKD in the germline V gene. The CDR3 sequence is CACDTLTGGSYTDNLIF. In DNA form, the CDR3 reads TGTGCCTGTGACACCCTTACTGGGGGTTCGTACACCGATAACCTCATCTTT.

Notes on this clone: A far larger clone is one base from this, pointing to a likely read error. This same CDR3 is encoded by further DNA sequences in the sample. The J gene is TRDJ1, the V gene TRDV2, with 12 bases matching TRDD3. CDR1 and CDR2 from the germline V gene are GEAIGNYY and EKD. The CDR3 is made up of 18 amino acids. The CDR3 spells CACDTLNLGDTQTDKLIF. CDR3 DNA: TGTGCCTGTGACACCTTAAACCTGGGGGATACGCAAACCGATAAACTCATTTTT.

Comments on this clone: A far larger clone is off by one base, so a read error is likely. The sample contains more than one DNA sequence encoding this CDR3. The V and J genes are TRDV2 and TRDJ1, with TRDD3 matching over 13 bases. Germline lookup yields CDR1 GEAIGNYY and CDR2 EKD. This CDR3 comprises 18 residues. V was clipped by 1 base and J by 2 bases; unmatched bases: 9. CDR3 residues: CACDTLTGGYENTDKLIF. The CDR3 DNA sequence: TGTGCCTGTGACACGCTGACTGGGGGATACGAGAATACCGATAAACTCATCTTT.

V gene TRDV2 combines with J gene TRDJ1; 11 bases line up with TRDD3. Looked up from germline, CDR1 is GEAIGNYY and CDR2 is EKD. V was pared by 3 bases and J by 4 bases, with 9 bases of the junction left unmatched. This CDR3 is 16 amino acids long. CDR3 protein: CACDALLGDKGDKLIF. The DNA for the CDR3 is TGTGCCTGTGACGCCTTACTGGGGGATAAGGGCGATAAACTCATCTTT.

The sample holds a few counts of this clone. The protein recorded in TCRdb matches a much larger clone and deviates from this DNA's translation at residue 2, suggesting a read error; the protein here is obtained by translating the DNA. The V call is TRDV2, the J call TRDJ1; 12 bases fit TRDD3. CDR3 length: 19 amino acids. Germline values: CDR1 GEAIGNYY, CDR2 EKD. CDR3 sequence reads: CSCDTLFTGGYLYTDKLIF. For the CDR3, the DNA is TGTTCCTGTGACACCCTATTTACTGGGGGATACTTGTACACCGATAAACTCATCTTT.

This clone was counted only a few times. A far more abundant clone sits one base away, making this likely a read error. Other DNA variants within this sample encode the same CDR3. The CDR3 spells CACDTLNPPILGDKGPDRMTDKLIF. CDR3 bases: TGTGCCTGTGACACCTTAAATCCTCCCATACTGGGGGATAAAGGACCAGACCGTATGACCGATAAACTCATCTTT. J is TRDJ1 and V is TRDV2; the match to TRDD3 covers 11 bases. V lost 0 bases to trimming and J lost 2 bases; unmatched junction nucleotides: 31. The CDR3 runs 25 residues. Germline lookup yields CDR1 GEAIGNYY and CDR2 EKD.

This clone was counted between two and nine times. V is TRDV2 and J is TRDJ3; 10 positions match TRDD3. The germline gives CDR1 GEAIGNYY, CDR2 EKD. With 5 bases clipped from V and 2 bases from J, the junction kept 8 bases outside the gene matches. This CDR3 is 18 amino acids long. The CDR3 reads CACADLGDSTWDTRQMFF. CDR3 DNA: TGTGCCTGTGCGGATCTGGGGGATAGTACCTGGGACACCCGACAGATGTTTTTC.

On this clone itself: This may stem from a read error, because a much larger clone lies one nucleotide away. The rearrangement links TRDV2 to TRDJ1; 10 nucleotides line up with TRDD3. CDR1 GEAIGNYY and CDR2 EKD come from the germline V gene. This CDR3 has 17 residues. The CDR3 bases are TGTGCCTGTGACACCTTGGGGGATACCATCGGCACCTATAAACTCATCTTT. Protein sequence: CACDTLGDTIGTYKLIF.

For this clone: One base separates it from a far larger clone, so it is likely a read error. The same CDR3 is also encoded by other DNA sequences in this sample. V is TRDV2 and J is TRDJ1; TRDD3 aligns across 13 bases. The CDR3 is 17 amino acids. The germline V gene encodes CDR1 GEAIGNYY and CDR2 EKD. V lost 1 base and J lost 8; bases outside the gene matches: 12. The CDR3 region is CACDTLLGDTRVDKLIF. DNA of the CDR3: TGTGCCTGTGACACTTTACTGGGGGATACGCGAGTCGACAAACTCATCTTT.